The 4 T cell receptor beta chains in this list originate from one sample, sequenced in a study of blood T cell repertoires in COVID-19. Method: immunoSEQ multiplex PCR; TCRdb's copy keeps in-frame clones and lacks some. The sample consists of approximately 100,000 clones, about two thirds of them appearing once. The sequenced sample consisted of peripheral blood. The receptors shown here come from a human donor with acute or convalescent COVID-19. The donor label of this sample is uncertain.

The chain recombines TRBV6-6 with TRBJ1-5; no clear D. The germline V and J ends were trimmed by 5 bases and 4 bases, with 9 bases remaining between them. From germline, CDR1 is MNHNY and CDR2 SVGAGI (reference sequence). The CDR3 has 13 amino acids. The chain's CDR3 is CASSPSVNQPQHF. The CDR3 region has the DNA TGTGCCAGCAGTCCGTCAGTTAATCAGCCCCAGCATTTT.

The chain combines TRBV15 with TRBJ2-1, with TRBD2 matching over 12 bases. CDR1 is LNHNV, CDR2 YYDKDF, per germline (reference sequence). The ends lost 8 bases at V and 7 bases at J; junction bases unmatched: 12. The CDR3 runs 16 residues. The CDR3 nucleotides are TGTGCCACCTCCCGGGCTAGCGGGGGGGCCGGGAATGAGCAGTTCTTC. This encodes CATSRASGGAGNEQFF.

This clone was recorded a few times. V and J are TRBV9 and TRBJ1-5; D might be TRBD1 (6 bases). The germline V gene has CDR1 SGDLS and CDR2 YYNGEE. The V end lost 4 bases, the J end lost 9 bases, and 14 bases lay between the germline ends. The CDR3 totals 13 residues. DNA for the CDR3: TGTGCCAGCAGCAACAGGGACGGTGGGCCCCAGCATTTT. Residues: CASSNRDGGPQHF.

This clone has a handful of counts. The chain carries TRBV7-8 and TRBJ1-6; D uncertain. Germline-derived CDR1 and CDR2 are SGHVS and FQNEAQ. This CDR3 spans 16 amino acids. V lost 5 bases and J lost 5, with 16 bases in between. CDR3 DNA sequence: TGTGCCAGCAGCCGTCGGGGTATTTTGGATAATTCACCCCTCCACTTT. Its protein is CASSRRGILDNSPLHF.